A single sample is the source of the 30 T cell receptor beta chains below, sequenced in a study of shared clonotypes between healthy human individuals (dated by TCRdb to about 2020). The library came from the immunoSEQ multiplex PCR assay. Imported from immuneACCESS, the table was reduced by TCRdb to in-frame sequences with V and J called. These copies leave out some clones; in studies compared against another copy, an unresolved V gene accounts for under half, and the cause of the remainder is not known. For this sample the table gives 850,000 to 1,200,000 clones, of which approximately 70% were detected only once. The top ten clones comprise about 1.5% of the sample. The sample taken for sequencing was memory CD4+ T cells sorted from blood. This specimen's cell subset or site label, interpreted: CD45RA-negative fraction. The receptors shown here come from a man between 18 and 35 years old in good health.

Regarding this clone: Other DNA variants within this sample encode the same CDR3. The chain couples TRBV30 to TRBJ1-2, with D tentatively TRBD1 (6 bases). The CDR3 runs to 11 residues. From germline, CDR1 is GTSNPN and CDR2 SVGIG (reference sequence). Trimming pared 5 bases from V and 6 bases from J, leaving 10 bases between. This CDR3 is CAWGTGHGYTF. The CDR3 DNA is TGTGCCTGGGGAACAGGGCATGGCTACACCTTC. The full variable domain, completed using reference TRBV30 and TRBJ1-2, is SQTIHQWPATLVQPVGSPLSLECTVEGTSNPNLYWYRQAAGRGLQLLFYSVGIGQISSEVPQNLSASRPQDRQFILSSKKLLLSDSGFYLCAWGTGHGYTFGSGTRLTVV.

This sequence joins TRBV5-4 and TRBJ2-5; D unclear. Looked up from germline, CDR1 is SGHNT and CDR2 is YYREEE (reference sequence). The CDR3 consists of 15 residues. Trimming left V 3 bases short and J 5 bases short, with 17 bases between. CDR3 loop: CASSWARVDGETQYF. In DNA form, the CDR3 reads TGTGCCAGCAGCTGGGCGAGAGTCGACGGGGAGACCCAGTACTTC.

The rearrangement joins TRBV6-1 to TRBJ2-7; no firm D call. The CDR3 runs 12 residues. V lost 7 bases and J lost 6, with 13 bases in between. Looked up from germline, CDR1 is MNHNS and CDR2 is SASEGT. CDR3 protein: CASNNYVVEQYF. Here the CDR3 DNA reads TGTGCCAGCAATAACTACGTAGTCGAGCAGTACTTC.

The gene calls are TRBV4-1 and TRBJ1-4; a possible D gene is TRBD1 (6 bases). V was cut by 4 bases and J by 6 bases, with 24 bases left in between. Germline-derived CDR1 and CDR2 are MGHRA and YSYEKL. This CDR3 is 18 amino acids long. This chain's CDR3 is CASSLLGGRGDGYEKLFF. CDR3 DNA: TGCGCCAGCAGCCTACTCGGGGGCAGGGGCGACGGGTATGAAAAACTGTTTTTT.

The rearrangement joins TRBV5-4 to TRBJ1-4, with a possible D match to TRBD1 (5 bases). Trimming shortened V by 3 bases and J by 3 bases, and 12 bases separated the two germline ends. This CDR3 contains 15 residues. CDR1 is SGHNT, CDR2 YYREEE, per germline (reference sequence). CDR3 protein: CASSYGQNSNEKLFF. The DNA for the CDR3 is TGTGCCAGCAGCTACGGACAAAATTCTAATGAAAAACTGTTTTTT.

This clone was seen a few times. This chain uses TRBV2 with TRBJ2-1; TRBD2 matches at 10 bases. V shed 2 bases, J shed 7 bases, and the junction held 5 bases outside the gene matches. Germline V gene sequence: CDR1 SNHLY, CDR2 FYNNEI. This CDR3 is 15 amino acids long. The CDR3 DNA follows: TGTGCCAGCAGTGAAAGCGGGAGGGCGAGAAATGAGCAGTTCTTC. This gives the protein CASSESGRARNEQFF.

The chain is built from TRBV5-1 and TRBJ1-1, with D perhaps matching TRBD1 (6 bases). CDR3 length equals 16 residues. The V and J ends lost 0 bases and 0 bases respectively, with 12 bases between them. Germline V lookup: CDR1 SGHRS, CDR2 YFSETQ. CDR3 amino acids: CASSLGGTLVNTEAFF. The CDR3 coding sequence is TGCGCCAGCAGCTTGGGGGGGACACTAGTGAACACTGAAGCTTTCTTT.

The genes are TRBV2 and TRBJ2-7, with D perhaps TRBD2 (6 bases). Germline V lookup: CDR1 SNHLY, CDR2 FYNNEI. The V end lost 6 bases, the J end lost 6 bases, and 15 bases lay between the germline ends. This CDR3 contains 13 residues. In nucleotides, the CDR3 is TGTGCCAGCAGGGCATTAGGGACTCTCGAGCAGTACTTC. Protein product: CASRALGTLEQYF.

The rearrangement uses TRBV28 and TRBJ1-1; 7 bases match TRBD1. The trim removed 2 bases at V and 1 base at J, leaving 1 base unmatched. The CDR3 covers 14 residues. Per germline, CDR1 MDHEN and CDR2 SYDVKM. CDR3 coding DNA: TGTGCCAGCAGTTTAGGGGACAGGAACACTGAAGCTTTCTTT. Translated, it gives CASSLGDRNTEAFF.

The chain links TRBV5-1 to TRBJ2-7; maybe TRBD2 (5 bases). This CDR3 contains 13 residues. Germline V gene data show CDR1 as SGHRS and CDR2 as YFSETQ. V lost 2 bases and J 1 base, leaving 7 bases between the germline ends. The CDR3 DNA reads TGCGCCAGCAGCTTTGGGGAGTCCTACGAGCAGTACTTC. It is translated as CASSFGESYEQYF.

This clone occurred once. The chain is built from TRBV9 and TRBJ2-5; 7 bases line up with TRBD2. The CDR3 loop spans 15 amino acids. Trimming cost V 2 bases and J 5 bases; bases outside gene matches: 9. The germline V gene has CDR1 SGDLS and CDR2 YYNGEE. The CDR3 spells CASSVRPWEGETQYF. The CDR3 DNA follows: TGTGCCAGCAGCGTCCGTCCTTGGGAGGGGGAGACCCAGTACTTC.

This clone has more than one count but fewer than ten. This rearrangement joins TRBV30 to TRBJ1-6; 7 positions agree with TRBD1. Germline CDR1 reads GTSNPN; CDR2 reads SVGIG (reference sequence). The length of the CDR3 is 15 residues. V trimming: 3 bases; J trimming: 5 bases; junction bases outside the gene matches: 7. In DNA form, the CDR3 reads TGTGCCTGGAGGATTACCGGGACAGATAATTCACCCCTCCACTTT. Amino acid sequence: CAWRITGTDNSPLHF. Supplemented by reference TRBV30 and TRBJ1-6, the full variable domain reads SQTIHQWPATLVQPVGSPLSLECTVEGTSNPNLYWYRQAAGRGLQLLFYSVGIGQISSEVPQNLSASRPQDRQFILSSKKLLLSDSGFYLCAWRITGTDNSPLHFGNGTRLTVT.

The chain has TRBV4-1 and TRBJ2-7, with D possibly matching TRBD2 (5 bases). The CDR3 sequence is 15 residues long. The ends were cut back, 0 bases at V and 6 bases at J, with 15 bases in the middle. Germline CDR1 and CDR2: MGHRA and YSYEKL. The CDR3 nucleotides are TGCGCCAGCAGCCAAGAGACTATACCTACTGGCGAGCAGTACTTC. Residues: CASSQETIPTGEQYF.

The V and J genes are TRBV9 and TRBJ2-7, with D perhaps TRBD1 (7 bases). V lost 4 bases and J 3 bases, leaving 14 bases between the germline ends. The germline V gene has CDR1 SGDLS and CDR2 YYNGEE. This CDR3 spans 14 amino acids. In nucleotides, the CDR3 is TGTGCCAGCAGCCTAGGTCAGGGGGGCTACGAGCAGTACTTC. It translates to CASSLGQGGYEQYF.

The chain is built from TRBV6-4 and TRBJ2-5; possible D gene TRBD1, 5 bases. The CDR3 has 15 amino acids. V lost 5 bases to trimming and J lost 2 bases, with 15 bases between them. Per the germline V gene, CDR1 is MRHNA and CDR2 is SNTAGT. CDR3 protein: CASSLGPSRQETQYF. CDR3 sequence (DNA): TGTGCCAGCAGTCTGGGGCCTTCGCGGCAAGAGACCCAGTACTTC.

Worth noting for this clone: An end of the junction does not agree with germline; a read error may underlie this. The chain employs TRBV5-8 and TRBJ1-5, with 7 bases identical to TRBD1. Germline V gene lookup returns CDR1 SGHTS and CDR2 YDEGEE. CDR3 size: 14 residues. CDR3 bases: TGCGCCAGCAGCTTGGAAGGGGGCGGTCAGCCCCAGCATTTT. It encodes CASSLEGGGQPQHF. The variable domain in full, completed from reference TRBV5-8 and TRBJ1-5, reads EAGVTQSPTHLIKTRGQQATLRCSPISGHTSVYWYQQALGLGLQFLLWYDEGEERNRGNFPPRFSGRQFPNYSSELNVNALELEDSALYLCASSLEGGGQPQHFGDGTRLSIL.

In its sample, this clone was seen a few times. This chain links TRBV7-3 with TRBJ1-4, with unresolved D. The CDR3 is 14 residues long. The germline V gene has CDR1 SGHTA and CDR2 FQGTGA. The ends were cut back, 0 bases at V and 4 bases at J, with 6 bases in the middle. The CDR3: CASSLTGRNEKLFF. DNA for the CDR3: TGTGCCAGCAGCTTAACGGGTCGTAATGAAAAACTGTTTTTT.

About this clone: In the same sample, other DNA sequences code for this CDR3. The CDR3 nucleotides are TGTGCCAGCAGTCCCAGCGGGAGCACAGATACGCAGTATTTT. The encoded protein is CASSPSGSTDTQYF. The chain recombines TRBV25-1 with TRBJ2-3, with D perhaps TRBD2 (6 bases). This CDR3 contains 14 residues. The V end lost 5 bases, the J end lost 0 bases, and 9 bases lay between the germline ends. The germline V gene encodes CDR1 MGHDK and CDR2 SYGVNS.

The CDR3: CASSQGSGGPGETQYF. CDR3 nucleotide sequence: TGTGCCAGCAGCCAAGGTAGCGGGGGGCCGGGAGAGACCCAGTACTTC. V is TRBV4-2 and J is TRBJ2-5, with 10 bases identical to TRBD2. With V trimmed by 1 base and J by 4 bases, 6 bases remained unmatched. This CDR3 contains 16 residues. In germline, CDR1 is LGHNA, CDR2 YNFKEQ.

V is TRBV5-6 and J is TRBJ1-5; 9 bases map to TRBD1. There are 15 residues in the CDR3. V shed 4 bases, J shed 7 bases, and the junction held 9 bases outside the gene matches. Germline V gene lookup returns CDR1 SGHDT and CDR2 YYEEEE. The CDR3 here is CASSLRGTGFQPQHF. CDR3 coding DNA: TGTGCCAGCAGCCTGAGAGGGACAGGGTTCCAGCCCCAGCATTTT.

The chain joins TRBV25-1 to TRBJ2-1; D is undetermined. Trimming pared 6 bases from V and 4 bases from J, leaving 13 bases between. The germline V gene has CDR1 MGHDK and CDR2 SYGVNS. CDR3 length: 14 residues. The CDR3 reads CASSPSAGYNEQFF. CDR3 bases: TGTGCCAGCAGCCCCTCCGCCGGTTACAATGAGCAGTTCTTC. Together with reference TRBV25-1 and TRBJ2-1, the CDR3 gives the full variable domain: EADIYQTPRYLVIGTGKKITLECSQTMGHDKMYWYQQDPGMELHLIHYSYGVNSTEKGDLSSESTVSRIRTEHFPLTLESARPSHTSQYLCASSPSAGYNEQFFGPGTRLTVL.

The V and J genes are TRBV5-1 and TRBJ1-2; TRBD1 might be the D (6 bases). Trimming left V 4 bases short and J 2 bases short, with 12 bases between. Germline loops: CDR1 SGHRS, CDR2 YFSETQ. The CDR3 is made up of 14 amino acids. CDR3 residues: CASSPDQGNYGYTF. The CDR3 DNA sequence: TGCGCCAGCAGCCCAGATCAGGGGAACTATGGCTACACCTTC.

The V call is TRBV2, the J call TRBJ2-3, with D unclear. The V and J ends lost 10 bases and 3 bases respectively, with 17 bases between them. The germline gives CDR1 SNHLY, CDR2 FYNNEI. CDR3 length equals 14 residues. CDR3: CAIPKGPETDTQYF. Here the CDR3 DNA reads TGTGCCATCCCGAAAGGCCCGGAAACAGATACGCAGTATTTT.

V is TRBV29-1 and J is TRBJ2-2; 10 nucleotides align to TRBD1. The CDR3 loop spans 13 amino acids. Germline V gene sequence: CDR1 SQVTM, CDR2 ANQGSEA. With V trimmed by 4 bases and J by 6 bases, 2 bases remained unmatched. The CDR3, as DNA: TGCAGCGTTGGGACAGGGGGTTCCGGGGAGCTGTTTTTT. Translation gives CSVGTGGSGELFF.

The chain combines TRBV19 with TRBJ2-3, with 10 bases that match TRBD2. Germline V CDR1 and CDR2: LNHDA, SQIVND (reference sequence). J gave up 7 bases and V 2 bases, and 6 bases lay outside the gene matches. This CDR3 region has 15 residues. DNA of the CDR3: TGTGCCAGTAGTATATTGGCTAGCGGGGGCAATACGCAGTATTTT. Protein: CASSILASGGNTQYF.

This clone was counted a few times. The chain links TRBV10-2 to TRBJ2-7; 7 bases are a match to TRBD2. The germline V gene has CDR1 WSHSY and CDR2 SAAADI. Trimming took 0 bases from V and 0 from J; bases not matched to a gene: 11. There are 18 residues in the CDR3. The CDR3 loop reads CASSESRGRGRSSYEQYF. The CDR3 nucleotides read TGCGCCAGCAGTGAGTCCCGGGGGAGGGGCAGGAGCTCCTACGAGCAGTACTTC.

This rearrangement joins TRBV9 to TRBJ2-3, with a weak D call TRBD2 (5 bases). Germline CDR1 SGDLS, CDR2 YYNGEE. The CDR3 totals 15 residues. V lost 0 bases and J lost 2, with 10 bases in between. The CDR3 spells CASSVGSALTDTQYF. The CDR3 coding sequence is TGTGCCAGCAGCGTAGGTAGCGCTCTCACAGATACGCAGTATTTT.

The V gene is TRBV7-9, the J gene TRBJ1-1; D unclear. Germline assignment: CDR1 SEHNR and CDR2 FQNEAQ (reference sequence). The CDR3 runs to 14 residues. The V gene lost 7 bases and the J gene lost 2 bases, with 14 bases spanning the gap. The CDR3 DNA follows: TGTGCCAGCATAGAGGCGGGTGGAAACACTGAAGCTTTCTTT. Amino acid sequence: CASIEAGGNTEAFF.

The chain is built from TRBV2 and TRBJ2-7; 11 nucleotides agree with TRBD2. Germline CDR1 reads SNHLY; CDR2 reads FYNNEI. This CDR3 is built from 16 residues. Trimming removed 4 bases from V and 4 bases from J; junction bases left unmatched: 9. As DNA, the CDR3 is TGTGCCAGCAGTGTAAAACCCGGGACTAGCGGTTACGAGCAGTACTTC. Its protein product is CASSVKPGTSGYEQYF.

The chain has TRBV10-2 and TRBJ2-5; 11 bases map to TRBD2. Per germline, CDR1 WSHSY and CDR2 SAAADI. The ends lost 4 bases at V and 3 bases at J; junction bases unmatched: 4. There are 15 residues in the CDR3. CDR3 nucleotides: TGCGCCAGCAGTGGGGTAGCGGGAGGGGAAGAGACCCAGTACTTC. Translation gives CASSGVAGGEETQYF.